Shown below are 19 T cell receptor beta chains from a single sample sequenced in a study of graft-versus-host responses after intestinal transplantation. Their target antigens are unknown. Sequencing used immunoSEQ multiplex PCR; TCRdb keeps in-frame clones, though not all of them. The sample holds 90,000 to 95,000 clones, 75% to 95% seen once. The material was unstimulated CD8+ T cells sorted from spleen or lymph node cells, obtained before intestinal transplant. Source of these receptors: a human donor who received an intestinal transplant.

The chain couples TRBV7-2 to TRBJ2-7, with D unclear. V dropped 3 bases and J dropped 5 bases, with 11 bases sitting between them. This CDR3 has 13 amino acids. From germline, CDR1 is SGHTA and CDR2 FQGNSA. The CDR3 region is CASSFLVTDEQYF. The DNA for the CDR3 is TGTGCCAGCAGCTTCCTAGTTACCGACGAGCAGTACTTC.

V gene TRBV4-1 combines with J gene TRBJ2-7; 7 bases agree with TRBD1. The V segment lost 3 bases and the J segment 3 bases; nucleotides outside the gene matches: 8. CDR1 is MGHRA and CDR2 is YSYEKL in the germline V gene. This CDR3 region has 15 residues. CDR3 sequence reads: CASSQSGTVGYEQYF. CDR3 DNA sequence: TGCGCCAGCAGCCAGTCCGGGACAGTCGGCTACGAGCAGTACTTC.

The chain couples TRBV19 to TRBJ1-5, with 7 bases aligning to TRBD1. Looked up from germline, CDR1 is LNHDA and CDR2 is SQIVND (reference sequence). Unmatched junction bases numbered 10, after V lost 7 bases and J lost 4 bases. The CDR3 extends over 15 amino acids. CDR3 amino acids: CASNEGDSENQPQHF. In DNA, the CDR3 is TGTGCCAGTAACGAAGGGGACAGCGAAAATCAGCCCCAGCATTTT.

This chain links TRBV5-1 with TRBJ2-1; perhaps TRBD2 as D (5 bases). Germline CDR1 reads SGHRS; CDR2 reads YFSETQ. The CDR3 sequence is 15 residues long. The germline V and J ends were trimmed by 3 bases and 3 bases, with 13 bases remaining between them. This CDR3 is CASSSDSILYNEQFF. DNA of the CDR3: TGCGCCAGCAGCTCGGACTCAATCCTCTACAATGAGCAGTTCTTC.

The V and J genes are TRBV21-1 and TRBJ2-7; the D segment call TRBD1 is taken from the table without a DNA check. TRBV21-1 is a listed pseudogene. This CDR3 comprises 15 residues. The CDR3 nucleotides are TGTGCCAGCAGCACAGATTCCGGGACACATTACGAGCAGTACTTC. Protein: CASSTDSGTHYEQYF.

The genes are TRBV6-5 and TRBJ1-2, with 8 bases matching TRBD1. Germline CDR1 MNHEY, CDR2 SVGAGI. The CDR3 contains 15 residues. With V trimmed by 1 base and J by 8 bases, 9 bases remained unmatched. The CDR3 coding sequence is TGTGCCAGCAGTTACTTCTCCCCGGACAGGGACGGCTACACCTTC. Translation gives CASSYFSPDRDGYTF.

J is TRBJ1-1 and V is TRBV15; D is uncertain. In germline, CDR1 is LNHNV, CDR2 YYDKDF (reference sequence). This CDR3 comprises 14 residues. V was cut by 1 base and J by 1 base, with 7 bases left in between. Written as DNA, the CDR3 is TGTGCCACCAGCAGAGTGGCGGAGAACACTGAAGCTTTCTTT. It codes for CATSRVAENTEAFF.

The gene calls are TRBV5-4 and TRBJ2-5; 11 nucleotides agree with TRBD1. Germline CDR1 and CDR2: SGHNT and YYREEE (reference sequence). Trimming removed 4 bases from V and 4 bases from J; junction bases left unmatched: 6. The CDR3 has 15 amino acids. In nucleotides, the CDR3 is TGTGCCAGCAGCAGGACAGGGGGCGAGGGAGAGACCCAGTACTTC. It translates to CASSRTGGEGETQYF.

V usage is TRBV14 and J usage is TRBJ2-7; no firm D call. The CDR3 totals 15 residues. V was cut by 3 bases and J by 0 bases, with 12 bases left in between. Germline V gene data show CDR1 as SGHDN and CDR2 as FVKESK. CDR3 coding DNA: TGTGCCAGCAGCCAGGGTTTGGCGGCCTCCTACGAGCAGTACTTC. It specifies CASSQGLAASYEQYF.

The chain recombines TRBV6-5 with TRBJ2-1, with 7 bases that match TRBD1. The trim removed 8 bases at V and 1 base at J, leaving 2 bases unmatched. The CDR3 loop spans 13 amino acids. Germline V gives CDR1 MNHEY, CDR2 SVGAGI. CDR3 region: CASGDRSYNEQFF. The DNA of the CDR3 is TGTGCCAGCGGGGACAGATCCTACAATGAGCAGTTCTTC.

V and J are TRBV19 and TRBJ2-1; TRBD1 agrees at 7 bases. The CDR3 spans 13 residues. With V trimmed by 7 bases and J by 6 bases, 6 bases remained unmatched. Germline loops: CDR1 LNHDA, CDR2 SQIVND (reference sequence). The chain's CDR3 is CASTRQGVNEQFF. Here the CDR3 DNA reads TGTGCCAGTACCCGACAGGGAGTCAATGAGCAGTTCTTC.

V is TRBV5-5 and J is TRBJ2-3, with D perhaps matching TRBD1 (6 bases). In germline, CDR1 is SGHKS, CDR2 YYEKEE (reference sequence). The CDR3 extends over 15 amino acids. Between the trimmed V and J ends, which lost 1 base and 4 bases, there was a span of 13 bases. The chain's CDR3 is CASSLSWGRADTQYF. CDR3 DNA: TGTGCCAGCAGCTTGTCGTGGGGGCGAGCAGATACGCAGTATTTT.

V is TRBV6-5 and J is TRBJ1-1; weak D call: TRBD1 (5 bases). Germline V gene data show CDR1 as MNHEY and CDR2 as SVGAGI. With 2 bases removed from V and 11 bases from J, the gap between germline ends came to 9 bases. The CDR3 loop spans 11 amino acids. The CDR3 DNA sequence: TGTGCCAGCAGTTACGGAGGGGCGGCTTTCTTT. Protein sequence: CASSYGGAAFF.

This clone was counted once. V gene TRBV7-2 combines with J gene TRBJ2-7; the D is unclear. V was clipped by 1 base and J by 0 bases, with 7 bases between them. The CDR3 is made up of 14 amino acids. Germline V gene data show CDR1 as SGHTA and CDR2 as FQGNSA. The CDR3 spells CASSLEYSSYEQYF. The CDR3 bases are TGTGCCAGCAGCTTAGAGTACAGCTCCTACGAGCAGTACTTC.

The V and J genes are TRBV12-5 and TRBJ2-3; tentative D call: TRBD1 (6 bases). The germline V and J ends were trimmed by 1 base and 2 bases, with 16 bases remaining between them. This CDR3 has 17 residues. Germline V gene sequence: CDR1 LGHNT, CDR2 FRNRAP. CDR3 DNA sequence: TGTGCTAGTGGTTTGGCCAAGACAGGAGTATTCACAGATACGCAGTATTTT. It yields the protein CASGLAKTGVFTDTQYF. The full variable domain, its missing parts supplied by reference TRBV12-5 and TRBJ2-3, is DARVTQTPRHKVTEMGQEVTMRCQPILGHNTVFWYRQTMMQGLELLAYFRNRAPLDDSGMPKDRFSAEMPDATLATLKIQPSEPRDSAVYFCASGLAKTGVFTDTQYFGPGTRLTVL.

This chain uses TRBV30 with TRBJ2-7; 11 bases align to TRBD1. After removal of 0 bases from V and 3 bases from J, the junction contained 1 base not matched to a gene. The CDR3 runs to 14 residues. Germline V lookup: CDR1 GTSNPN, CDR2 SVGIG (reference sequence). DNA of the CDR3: TGTGCCTGGAGTGTAGGGACAGGGGGCTACGAGCAGTACTTC. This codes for CAWSVGTGGYEQYF.

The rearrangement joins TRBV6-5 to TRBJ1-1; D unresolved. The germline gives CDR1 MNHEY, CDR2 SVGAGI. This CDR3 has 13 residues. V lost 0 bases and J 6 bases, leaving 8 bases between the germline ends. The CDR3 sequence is CASSYSSRAEAFF. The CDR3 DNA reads TGTGCCAGCAGTTACTCGTCCCGGGCTGAAGCTTTCTTT.

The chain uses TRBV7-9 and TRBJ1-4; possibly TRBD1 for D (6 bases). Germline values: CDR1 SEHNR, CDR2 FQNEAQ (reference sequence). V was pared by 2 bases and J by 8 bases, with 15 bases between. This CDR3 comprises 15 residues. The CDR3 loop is CASSLISGVGEKLFF. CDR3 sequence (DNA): TGTGCCAGCAGCTTAATCTCAGGGGTAGGAGAAAAACTGTTTTTT.

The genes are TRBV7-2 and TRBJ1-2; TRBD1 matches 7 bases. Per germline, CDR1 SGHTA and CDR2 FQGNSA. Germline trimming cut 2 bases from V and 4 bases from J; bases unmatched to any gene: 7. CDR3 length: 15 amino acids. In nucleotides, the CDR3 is TGTGCCAGCAGCTTACCGCCTGGGACAGTCTATGGCTACACCTTC. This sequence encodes CASSLPPGTVYGYTF.